Below are 11 T cell receptor beta chains sequenced from a single sample in a study of CD8 T cells in Susac syndrome. The RNA input was roughly 0.45 to 1 ug, and it was reverse transcribed with random hexamers. TCRdb redid the calling of the immunoSEQ multiplex PCR reads with MiXCR, one entry per CDR3 protein. The table has 140,000 to 150,000 distinct CDR3 sequences, around 96% seen once. The sequencing input was CD4+ T cells from PBMCs. These receptors were taken from a human donor with multiple sclerosis.

This clonotype has only one observation. The chain joins TRBV30 to TRBJ2-5, with D perhaps matching TRBD1 or TRBD2 (5 bases each). Germline values: CDR1 GTSNPN, CDR2 SVGIG (reference sequence). This CDR3 has 18 amino acids. V was cut by 5 bases and J by 2 bases, with 27 bases left in between. Here the CDR3 reads CAWETGTRITGRQETQYF. The CDR3, as DNA: TGTGCCTGGGAAACCGGGACCCGAATTACCGGTAGGCAAGAGACCCAGTACTTC.

This rearrangement joins TRBV12-3 or TRBV12-4 to TRBJ1-2; D is ambiguous. Deletions cut 3 bases from V and 1 base from J, with 6 bases between. This CDR3 spans 13 amino acids. The CDR3, as DNA: TGTGCCAGCAGTTTCGTCAGTAACTATGGCTACACCTTC. Translation gives CASSFVSNYGYTF.

This clonotype was recorded once. V is TRBV5-1 and J is TRBJ2-1, with TRBD2 identical over 12 bases. There are 16 residues in the CDR3. The germline V gene encodes CDR1 SGHRS and CDR2 YFSETQ. Trimming cost V 4 bases and J 5 bases; bases outside gene matches: 7. The CDR3 DNA reads TGCGCCAGCAGCGCCGTACTAGCGGGGGGTAACAATGAGCAGTTCTTC. Its translation: CASSAVLAGGNNEQFF.

The chain joins TRBV11-2 to TRBJ2-7, with TRBD1 identical over 7 bases. Germline values: CDR1 SGHAT, CDR2 FQNNGV. There are 13 residues in the CDR3. V lost 7 bases, J lost 2 bases, and 5 bases stayed unmatched. The CDR3 sequence is CASTRGYTYEQYF. In nucleotides, the CDR3 is TGTGCCAGCACCAGGGGGTACACCTACGAGCAGTACTTC.

The chain recombines TRBV4-3 with TRBJ2-7; no definite D call. Looked up from germline, CDR1 is LGHNA and CDR2 is YSLEER. This CDR3 comprises 14 residues. Trimming removed 5 bases at V and 6 bases at J, with 17 bases between. The CDR3 sequence: CASSYGHGPVEQYF. The CDR3 nucleotides are TGCGCCAGCAGCTATGGGCACGGACCCGTCGAGCAGTACTTC.

The gene calls are TRBV7-9 and TRBJ2-3, with TRBD2 identical over 15 bases. The CDR3 consists of 16 residues. CDR1 SEHNR and CDR2 FQNEAQ come from the germline V gene (reference sequence). With V trimmed by 5 bases and J by 6 bases, 6 bases remained unmatched. The CDR3 DNA follows: TGTGCCAGCAGCCCGGGACTAGCGGGAGGATCTGATACGCAGTATTTT. This encodes CASSPGLAGGSDTQYF.

CDR3 amino acids: CASSQVFRIAGANVLTF. CDR3 DNA: TGCGCCAGCAGCCAAGTTTTCCGGATTGCCGGGGCCAACGTCCTGACTTTC. The chain uses TRBV4-1 and TRBJ2-6; no definite D call. CDR3 size: 17 residues. The germline V gene encodes CDR1 MGHRA and CDR2 YSYEKL. V lost 1 base and J lost 4, with 14 bases in between.

This clonotype was recorded once. The chain combines TRBV4-3 with TRBJ1-1, with D tentatively TRBD1 (5 bases). Germline CDR1 is LGHNA and CDR2 is YSLEER. This CDR3 contains 13 residues. Trimming shortened V by 0 bases and J by 6 bases, and 8 bases separated the two germline ends. CDR3 coding DNA: TGCGCCAGCAGCCAAGATACGGGGGCTGAAGCTTTCTTT. It yields the protein CASSQDTGAEAFF.

For the CDR3, the DNA is TGTGCCTGGAGCCAAACTACTTATACCGGGACAGGATACTACGAGCAGTACTTC. It is translated as CAWSQTTYTGTGYYEQYF. This chain uses TRBV30 with TRBJ2-7; 8 nucleotides line up with TRBD1. Germline CDR1 reads GTSNPN; CDR2 reads SVGIG (reference sequence). V trimming: 3 bases; J trimming: 3 bases; junction bases outside the gene matches: 19. The CDR3 runs to 18 residues.

This chain uses TRBV5-6 with TRBJ2-1, with 10 bases that match TRBD1. V was pared by 0 bases and J by 1 base, with 1 base of the junction left unmatched. This CDR3 region has 16 residues. Germline CDR1 and CDR2: SGHDT and YYEEEE. CDR3 nucleotide sequence: TGTGCCAGCAGCTTGGGGGGACAGGGGTCCTACAATGAGCAGTTCTTC. As protein: CASSLGGQGSYNEQFF. Looking up the rest from reference TRBV5-6 and TRBJ2-1 gives the full variable domain: DAGVTQSPTHLIKTRGQQVTLRCSPKSGHDTVSWYQQALGQGPQFIFQYYEEEERQRGNFPDRFSGHQFPNYSSELNVNALLLGDSALYLCASSLGGQGSYNEQFFGPGTRLTVL.

The rearrangement uses TRBV29-1 and TRBJ2-2; TRBD2 might be the D (6 bases). The CDR3 has 13 residues. Deletions cut 7 bases from V and 8 bases from J, with 17 bases between. Germline CDR1 is SQVTM and CDR2 is ANQGSEA. The CDR3 nucleotides read TGCAGCGCCCGGGCCGGCGGGAAAGGGGAGCTGTTTTTT. Its protein is CSARAGGKGELFF.